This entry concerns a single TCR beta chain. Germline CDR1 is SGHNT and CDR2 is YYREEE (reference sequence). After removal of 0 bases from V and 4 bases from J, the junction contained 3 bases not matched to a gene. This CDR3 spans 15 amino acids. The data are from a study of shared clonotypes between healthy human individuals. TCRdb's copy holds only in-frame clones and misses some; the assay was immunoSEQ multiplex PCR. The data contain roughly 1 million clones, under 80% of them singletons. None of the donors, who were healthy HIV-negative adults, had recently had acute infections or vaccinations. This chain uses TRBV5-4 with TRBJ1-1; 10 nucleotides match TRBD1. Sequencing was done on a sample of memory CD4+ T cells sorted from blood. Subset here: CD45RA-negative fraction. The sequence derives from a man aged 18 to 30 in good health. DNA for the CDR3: TGTGCCAGCAGCTTGGGACAGGGGGCGCGCACTGAAGCTTTCTTT. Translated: CASSLGQGARTEAFF.